These T cell receptor beta chains were read from a single sample in a study of blood T cell repertoires in COVID-19. Sequenced by immunoSEQ multiplex PCR; TCRdb stores in-frame clones only, minus some. The sample yields over 70,000 clones, 75% to 85% seen once. The sequencing input was peripheral blood. These receptors all come from a man between 25 and 39 years old with COVID-19, enrolled during active disease. CDR3s include the opening cysteine and the closing phenylalanine or tryptophan. D genes are given only for firm matches. A clone size is listed for some rows: how often the clone was seen (once, few, many), or a class if it is expanded.

>TRBD1|TRBJ1-2|-|TRBV28
CASSHPGQGYGYTF
TGTGCCAGCAGTCATCCGGGACAGGGTTATGGCTACACCTTC
>TRBD1|TRBJ2-1|-|TRBV3-1/TRBV3-2
CASSPTGGYNEQFF
TGTGCCAGCAGCCCGACAGGGGGCTACAATGAGCAGTTCTTC
>TRBD1|TRBJ1-1|-|TRBV29-1
CSVNRGGTEAFF
TGCAGCGTAAACAGGGGGGGCACTGAAGCTTTCTTT
>TRBD1|TRBJ2-7|-|TRBV7-2
CASSVGQGGYEQYF
TGTGCCAGCAGCGTCGGACAGGGGGGGTACGAGCAGTACTTC
>-|TRBJ2-7|-|TRBV13
CASSFSGQKPYEQYF
TGTGCCAGCAGCTTCTCAGGACAGAAGCCCTACGAGCAGTACTTC
>-|TRBJ1-1|-|TRBV9
CASSEGGVLNTEAFF
TGTGCCAGCAGCGAGGGCGGGGTCCTGAACACTGAAGCTTTCTTT
>TRBD1|TRBJ1-5|-|TRBV28
CASRTGQARGQPQHF
TGTGCCAGCAGAACGGGACAGGCCCGAGGGCAGCCCCAGCATTTT
>-|TRBJ1-1|-|TRBV15
CATSKSGDHEAFF
TGTGCCACCAGCAAGTCAGGGGACCATGAAGCTTTCTTT
>-|TRBJ2-3|-|TRBV4-2
CASSPSGRTDTQYF
TGTGCCAGCTCCCCGAGCGGCCGCACAGATACGCAGTATTTT
>-|TRBJ2-5|-|TRBV18
CASSPPGTIQETQYF
TGTGCCAGCTCACCACCCGGGACAATCCAAGAGACCCAGTACTTC
>-|TRBJ2-7|-|TRBV7-9
CASSLPGDTSSYEQYF
TGTGCCAGCAGCTTGCCCGGCGACACGAGCTCCTACGAGCAGTACTTC
>-|TRBJ2-5|-|TRBV7-9
CASSWGGAETQYF
TGTGCCAGCAGCTGGGGTGGGGCGGAGACCCAGTACTTC
>TRBD2|TRBJ2-7|-|TRBV10-2
CASSGGTSVYEQYF
TGCGCCAGCAGTGGTGGGACTAGCGTCTACGAGCAGTACTTC
>TRBD1|TRBJ1-3|-|TRBV29-1
CSVAGQGSGNTIYF
TGCAGCGTCGCGGGACAGGGGTCCGGAAACACCATATATTTT
>TRBD2|TRBJ2-7|-|TRBV7-9
CASSLLTSGSGEQYF
TGTGCCAGCAGCTTACTGACTAGCGGGAGCGGCGAGCAGTACTTC
>-|TRBJ1-4|few|TRBV5-5
CASSLLGGEKLFF
TGTGCCAGCAGCTTGTTGGGAGGTGAAAAACTGTTTTTT
>TRBD2|TRBJ2-5|-|TRBV19
CASNPGRTRLRQETQYF
TGTGCCAGTAATCCCGGGAGGACTAGATTGAGGCAAGAGACCCAGTACTTC
>-|TRBJ2-2|-|TRBV6-4
CASSSYFTVNTGELFF
TGTGCCAGCAGCTCTTACTTCACAGTCAACACCGGGGAGCTGTTTTTT
>TRBD1|TRBJ1-3|-|TRBV28
CASSFARDSSGNTIYF
TGTGCCAGCAGTTTCGCCCGGGACAGCTCTGGAAACACCATATATTTT
>-|TRBJ2-3|once|TRBV14
CASSRDSLGTDTQYF
TGTGCCAGCAGTAGAGACTCCCTCGGCACAGATACGCAGTATTTT
>-|TRBJ2-3|-|TRBV11-2
CASSRSQDTQYF
TGTGCCAGCAGCCGGAGTCAAGATACGCAGTATTTT
>TRBD2|TRBJ2-3|-|TRBV5-1
CASSLGTAGEGADTQYF
TGCGCCAGCAGCTTGGGGACGGCGGGAGAAGGAGCAGATACGCAGTATTTT
>TRBD2|TRBJ2-7|-|TRBV6-6
CASTRLAGENYEQYF
TGTGCCAGCACCCGACTAGCGGGAGAAAACTACGAGCAGTACTTC
>-|TRBJ2-2|-|TRBV6-5
CASSFSSAGELFF
TGTGCCAGTAGTTTTTCGTCGGCCGGGGAGCTGTTTTTT
>-|TRBJ1-1|-|TRBV6-2/TRBV6-3
CASSYSIFGRGQMNTEAFF
TGTGCCAGCAGTTACTCGATTTTTGGAAGGGGCCAAATGAACACTGAAGCTTTCTTT
>-|TRBJ1-6|-|TRBV6-1
CASSDLSNSPLHF
TGTGCCAGCAGTGATCTCTCGAATTCACCCCTCCACTTT
>-|TRBJ1-2|-|TRBV28
CASSLSGENYGYTF
TGTGCCAGCAGTTTATCGGGGGAAAACTATGGCTACACCTTC
>TRBD2|TRBJ2-1|-|TRBV28
CASRPGLAGRNEQFF
TGTGCCAGCAGGCCCGGACTAGCGGGGAGGAATGAGCAGTTCTTC
>-|TRBJ1-1|-|TRBV19
CASIEPNTEAFF
TGTGCCAGTATAGAGCCGAACACTGAAGCTTTCTTT
>-|TRBJ2-5|-|TRBV30
CAFRGLAAIEETQYF
TGTGCCTTCAGGGGCCTAGCGGCAATTGAGGAGACCCAGTACTTC
>TRBD1|TRBJ2-1|-|TRBV19
CASSIDRGPNEQFF
TGTGCCAGTAGTATCGACAGGGGGCCCAATGAGCAGTTCTTC
>TRBD1|TRBJ1-2|-|TRBV6-1
CASSGTGGRIANYGYTF
TGTGCCAGCAGTGGAACAGGGGGCAGAATCGCTAACTATGGCTACACCTTC
>TRBD2|TRBJ2-1|-|TRBV30
CAWSLGGIAGVLFF
TGTGCCTGGAGTCTCGGTGGGATAGCGGGAGTACTGTTCTTC
>TRBD1|TRBJ2-7|-|TRBV5-8
CASSPRTGPDEQYF
TGTGCCAGCAGCCCCCGGACAGGGCCCGACGAGCAGTACTTC
>TRBD2|TRBJ2-1|-|TRBV2
CASGRDSYNEQFF
TGTGCCAGCGGGAGGGACTCCTACAATGAGCAGTTCTTC
>-|TRBJ1-6|-|TRBV2
CASSDSDSRRTLHF
TGTGCCAGCAGTGATTCCGACAGTCGAAGAACCCTCCACTTT
>-|TRBJ2-7|once|TRBV28
CASTDLGLFYEQYF
TGTGCCAGTACCGACTTGGGACTTTTCTACGAGCAGTACTTC
>-|TRBJ1-5|-|TRBV28
CASSLGPGGNQPQHF
TGTGCCAGCAGTTTGGGGCCGGGGGGCAATCAGCCCCAGCATTTT